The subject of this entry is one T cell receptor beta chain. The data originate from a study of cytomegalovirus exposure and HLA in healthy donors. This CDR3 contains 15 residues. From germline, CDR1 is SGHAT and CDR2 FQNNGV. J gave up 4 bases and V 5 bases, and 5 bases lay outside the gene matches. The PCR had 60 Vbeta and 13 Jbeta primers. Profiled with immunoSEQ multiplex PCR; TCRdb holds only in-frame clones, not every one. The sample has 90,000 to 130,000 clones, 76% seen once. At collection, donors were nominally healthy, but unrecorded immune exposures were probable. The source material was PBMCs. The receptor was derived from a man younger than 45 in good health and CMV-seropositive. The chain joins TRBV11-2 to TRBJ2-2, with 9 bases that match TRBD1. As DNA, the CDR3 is TGTGCCAGCAGCCCTACAGGGGGCACCACCGGGGAGCTGTTTTTT. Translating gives CASSPTGGTTGELFF.